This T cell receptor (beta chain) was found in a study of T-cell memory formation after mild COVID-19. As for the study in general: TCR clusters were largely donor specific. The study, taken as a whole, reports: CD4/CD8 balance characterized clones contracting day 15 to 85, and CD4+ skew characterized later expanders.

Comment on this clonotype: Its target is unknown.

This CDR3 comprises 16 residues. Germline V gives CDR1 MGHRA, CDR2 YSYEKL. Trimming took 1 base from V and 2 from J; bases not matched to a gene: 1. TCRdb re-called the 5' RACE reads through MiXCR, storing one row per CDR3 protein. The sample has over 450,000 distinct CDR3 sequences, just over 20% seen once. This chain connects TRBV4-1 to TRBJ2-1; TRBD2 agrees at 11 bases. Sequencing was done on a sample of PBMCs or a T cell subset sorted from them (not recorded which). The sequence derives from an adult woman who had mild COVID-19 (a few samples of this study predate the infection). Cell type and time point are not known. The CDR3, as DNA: TGCGCCAGCAGCCAAGGGACTAGCGGGCCCTACAATGAGCAGTTCTTC. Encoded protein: CASSQGTSGPYNEQFF.